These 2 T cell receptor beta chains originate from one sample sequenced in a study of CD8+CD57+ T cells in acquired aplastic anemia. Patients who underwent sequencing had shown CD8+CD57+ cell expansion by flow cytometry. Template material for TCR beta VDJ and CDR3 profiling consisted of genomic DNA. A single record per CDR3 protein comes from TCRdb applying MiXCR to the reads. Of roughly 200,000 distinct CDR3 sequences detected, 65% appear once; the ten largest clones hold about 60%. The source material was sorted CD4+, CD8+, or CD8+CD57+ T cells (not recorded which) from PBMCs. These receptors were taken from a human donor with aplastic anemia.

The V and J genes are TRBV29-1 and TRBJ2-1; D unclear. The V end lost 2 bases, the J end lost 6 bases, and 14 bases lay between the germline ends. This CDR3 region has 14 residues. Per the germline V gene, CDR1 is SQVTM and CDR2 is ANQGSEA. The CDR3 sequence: CSVERATRGNEQFF. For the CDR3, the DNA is TGCAGCGTTGAAAGGGCTACCCGAGGCAATGAGCAGTTCTTC.

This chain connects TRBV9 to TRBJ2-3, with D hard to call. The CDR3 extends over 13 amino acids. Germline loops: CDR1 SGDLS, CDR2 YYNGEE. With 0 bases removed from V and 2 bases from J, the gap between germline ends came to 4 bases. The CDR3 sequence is CASSVGATDTQYF. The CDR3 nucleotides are TGTGCCAGCAGCGTAGGGGCCACAGATACGCAGTATTTT.